The clone carrying this T cell receptor (beta chain) counts as medium-sized. Its antigen is unidentified. The record originates from a study of HIV-infected patients and healthy controls. Study in general: The CD4:CD8 ratio increased slightly in early therapy, but CD8 counts showed no consistent change. Overall study findings and caveats: Healthy controls carried many MAIT alpha-chain CDR3s, while HIV+ repertoires had few.

Roughly three months, about 14 weeks, into antiretroviral therapy, follow-up blood was collected. The repertoire came from unfractionated whole blood and reflected all unsorted peripheral T cells. Reverse transcription used about 500 ng RNA and constant-region primers for alpha and beta. Separate chain-specific third strand synthesis with multiplexing indices produced the alpha and beta libraries. A single primer pair per chain amplified all rearrangements, with per-molecule barcodes. MiXCR was run by TCRdb on the 5' RACE reads, yielding one entry per CDR3 protein. This sample yields about 10,000 distinct CDR3 sequences, of which less than 7% are seen a single time; 25% to 35% belongs to the top ten. V was clipped by 6 bases and J by 5 bases, with 16 bases between them. Germline assignment: CDR1 LGHDT and CDR2 YNNKEL (reference sequence). This CDR3 is 14 amino acids long.

This TCR was recovered from an adult with HIV infection. The donor label of this sample is uncertain. The sample consisted of blood, taken during antiretroviral therapy. V usage is TRBV3-1 and J usage is TRBJ1-1; D is ambiguous. The CDR3 region is CASSGTSEGTEAFF. CDR3 in DNA: TGTGCCAGCAGTGGAACCTCAGAAGGTACTGAAGCTTTCTTT.